A selection of T cell receptor beta chains follows, all from one sample in a study of blood T cell repertoires in COVID-19. Produced via immunoSEQ multiplex PCR; TCRdb's table is partial and in-frame only. The table lists about 220,000 clones, around 89% of them singletons. The specimen sequenced was PBMCs or T cells enriched from blood (not recorded which). Source of these receptors: a man aged 25-45 years who had been exposed to COVID-19. The CDR3 runs from the conserved cysteine through the conserved F or W. D genes are given only for firm matches. Where a row states a size, it is once, few, many or the class of an expanded clone; other rows omit it.

J: TRBJ1-3
D: TRBD1
size: once
V: TRBV27
CDR3: CASSLNQGASASTIYF
DNA: TGTGCCAGCAGTTTAAACCAGGGGGCATCAGCTAGCACCATATATTTT

J: TRBJ2-7
D: -
size: -
V: TRBV9
CDR3: CASSVATGTYEQYF
DNA: TGTGCCAGCAGCGTAGCTACCGGGACCTACGAGCAGTACTTC

J: TRBJ1-2
D: TRBD1
size: once
V: TRBV7-9
CDR3: CASSLLGQGAIGYTF
DNA: TGTGCCAGCAGCTTATTAGGACAGGGGGCGATTGGCTACACCTTC

J: TRBJ2-1
D: TRBD2
size: -
V: TRBV9
CDR3: CASSDDRLAHNEQFF
DNA: TGTGCCAGCAGCGACGACCGACTAGCCCACAATGAGCAGTTCTTC

J: TRBJ1-1
D: -
size: once
V: TRBV2
CDR3: CASTSTRDTEAFF
DNA: TGTGCCAGCACCTCAACGAGGGACACTGAAGCTTTCTTT

J: TRBJ1-1
D: TRBD1
size: -
V: TRBV18
CDR3: CASSPGQERFTEAFF
DNA: TGTGCCAGCTCACCTGGACAGGAACGTTTCACTGAAGCTTTCTTT

J: TRBJ1-5
D: TRBD1
size: -
V: TRBV3-1/TRBV3-2
CDR3: CASSQGTGFQPQHF
DNA: TGTGCCAGCAGCCAAGGGACAGGGTTCCAGCCCCAGCATTTT

J: TRBJ2-1
D: TRBD2
size: -
V: TRBV6-4
CDR3: CASSVIAGGPTDEQFF
DNA: TGTGCCAGCAGTGTTATAGCGGGGGGGCCAACCGATGAGCAGTTCTTC

J: TRBJ1-4
D: -
size: -
V: TRBV14
CDR3: CASSQVQRGKLFF
DNA: TGTGCCAGCAGCCAAGTGCAGAGGGGGAAACTGTTTTTT

J: TRBJ2-7
D: -
size: -
V: TRBV7-9
CDR3: CASSLEVNRDGPEQYF
DNA: TGTGCCAGCAGCTTAGAGGTCAACAGGGATGGACCCGAGCAGTACTTC

J: TRBJ1-2
D: -
size: -
V: TRBV25-1
CDR3: CASQALFGYTF
DNA: TGTGCCAGCCAAGCCCTCTTTGGCTACACCTTC

J: TRBJ1-6
D: TRBD1
size: -
V: TRBV14
CDR3: CASSQSTGSNSPLHF
DNA: TGTGCCAGCAGCCAATCGACAGGGTCAAATTCACCCCTCCACTTT

J: TRBJ1-5
D: -
size: -
V: TRBV6-1
CDR3: CASSERSSNQPQHF
DNA: TGTGCCAGCAGTGAACGCAGTAGCAATCAGCCCCAGCATTTT

J: TRBJ1-2
D: TRBD1
size: once
V: TRBV25-1
CDR3: CASSPGSDRGYTF
DNA: TGTGCCAGCAGTCCCGGCTCGGACAGGGGCTACACCTTC

J: TRBJ2-1
D: TRBD1
size: -
V: TRBV25-1
CDR3: CASSAGTGWEVHEQFF
DNA: TGTGCCAGCAGTGCAGGGACAGGGTGGGAAGTCCATGAGCAGTTCTTC

J: TRBJ2-7
D: TRBD2
size: few
V: TRBV30
CDR3: CAWSVGGSEQYF
DNA: TGTGCCTGGAGTGTGGGGGGGTCCGAGCAGTACTTC

J: TRBJ2-3
D: -
size: -
V: TRBV6-5
CDR3: CASSYAPTRTDTQYF
DNA: TGTGCCAGCAGTTACGCCCCTACGAGGACAGATACGCAGTATTTT

J: TRBJ2-3
D: TRBD2
size: -
V: TRBV7-7
CDR3: CASSRIAGSTDTQYF
DNA: TGTGCCAGCAGCAGAATAGCGGGGAGCACAGATACGCAGTATTTT

J: TRBJ2-7
D: -
size: -
V: TRBV6-1
CDR3: CASSEALEGLEQYF
DNA: TGTGCCAGCAGTGAAGCGCTGGAGGGACTCGAGCAGTACTTC

J: TRBJ2-7
D: -
size: -
V: TRBV27
CDR3: CASGPVGRLQEGNF
DNA: TGTGCCAGCGGCCCGGTTGGTAGGTTACAGGAGGGCAACTTC

J: TRBJ2-1
D: -
size: few
V: TRBV7-2
CDR3: CASSTTRLGANNEQFF
DNA: TGTGCCAGCAGCACAACGCGATTGGGGGCCAACAATGAGCAGTTCTTC

J: TRBJ2-7
D: TRBD1
size: -
V: TRBV3-1/TRBV3-2
CDR3: CASSQDVGQGAYEQYF
DNA: TGTGCCAGCAGCCAAGATGTAGGACAGGGTGCCTACGAGCAGTACTTC

J: TRBJ2-7
D: -
size: once
V: TRBV27
CDR3: CASSLQYSYEQYF
DNA: TGTGCCAGCAGTTTGCAGTACTCCTACGAGCAGTACTTC

J: TRBJ1-4
D: -
size: few
V: TRBV2
CDR3: CASRGDGEKLFF
DNA: TGTGCCAGCAGGGGAGACGGTGAAAAACTGTTTTTT

J: TRBJ2-5
D: -
size: -
V: TRBV5-1
CDR3: CASSLSPRQETQYF
DNA: TGCGCCAGCAGCTTGAGCCCTCGCCAAGAGACCCAGTACTTC

J: TRBJ1-1
D: TRBD1
size: -
V: TRBV3-1/TRBV3-2
CDR3: CASSQEGTGNTEAFF
DNA: TGTGCCAGCAGCCAAGAAGGGACAGGGAACACTGAAGCTTTCTTT

J: TRBJ2-2
D: TRBD2
size: -
V: TRBV30
CDR3: CAWRPRAGGNTGELFF
DNA: TGTGCCTGGAGGCCACGCGCGGGGGGGAACACCGGGGAGCTGTTTTTT

J: TRBJ1-4
D: TRBD1
size: -
V: TRBV5-1
CDR3: CASSSGQGGNEKLFF
DNA: TGCGCCAGCAGCTCCGGACAGGGGGGCAATGAAAAACTGTTTTTT

J: TRBJ2-1
D: TRBD2
size: -
V: TRBV4-1
CDR3: CASSPWSGGGNEQFF
DNA: TGCGCCAGCAGCCCATGGAGCGGGGGCGGGAATGAGCAGTTCTTC

J: TRBJ2-5
D: -
size: -
V: TRBV4-3
CDR3: CASSGNARQGETQYF
DNA: TGCGCCAGCAGCGGGAACGCGCGCCAGGGCGAGACCCAGTACTTC

J: TRBJ2-3
D: TRBD2
size: -
V: TRBV6-6
CDR3: CASQFGTSGGTDTQYF
DNA: TGTGCCAGCCAATTCGGGACTAGCGGGGGAACAGATACGCAGTATTTT

J: TRBJ1-1
D: -
size: -
V: TRBV7-9
CDR3: CASSLQGVDTEAFF
DNA: TGTGCCAGCAGCTTACAAGGGGTGGACACTGAAGCTTTCTTT

J: TRBJ2-7
D: TRBD2
size: -
V: TRBV19
CDR3: CASSIDRGGPYEQYF
DNA: TGTGCCAGTAGTATAGATCGGGGGGGGCCCTACGAGCAGTACTTC

J: TRBJ2-1
D: TRBD2
size: few
V: TRBV25-1
CDR3: CASSPGGDGEQFF
DNA: TGTGCCAGCAGTCCGGGGGGGGATGGTGAGCAGTTCTTC

J: TRBJ2-7
D: TRBD1
size: -
V: TRBV6-6
CDR3: CASSVRQGYSYEQYF
DNA: TGTGCCAGCAGTGTTCGACAGGGATACTCCTACGAGCAGTACTTC

J: TRBJ1-2
D: -
size: -
V: TRBV28
CDR3: CASSSKPHYGYTF
DNA: TGTGCCAGCAGTTCGAAGCCCCACTATGGCTACACCTTC

J: TRBJ1-2
D: TRBD1
size: -
V: TRBV4-1
CDR3: CASSPRQGGYGYTF
DNA: TGCGCCAGCAGCCCAAGACAGGGCGGCTATGGCTACACCTTC